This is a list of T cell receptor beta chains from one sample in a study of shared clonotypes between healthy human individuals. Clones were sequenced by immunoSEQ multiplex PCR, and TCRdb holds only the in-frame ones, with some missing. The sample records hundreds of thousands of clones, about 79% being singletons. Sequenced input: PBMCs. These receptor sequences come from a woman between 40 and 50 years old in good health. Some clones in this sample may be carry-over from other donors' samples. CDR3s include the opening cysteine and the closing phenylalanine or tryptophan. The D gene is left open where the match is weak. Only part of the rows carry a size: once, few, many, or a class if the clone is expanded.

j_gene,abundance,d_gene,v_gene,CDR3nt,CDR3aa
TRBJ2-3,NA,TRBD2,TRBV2,TGTGCCAGCAGTCCCGGACTAGCAGGCGATACGCAGTATTTT,CASSPGLAGDTQYF
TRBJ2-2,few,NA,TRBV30,TGTGCCTGGAGTCGCCAGGGTACCGGGGAGCTGTTTTTT,CAWSRQGTGELFF
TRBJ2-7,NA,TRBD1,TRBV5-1,TGCGCCAGCAGCTTGGCCACCGGACAGGGGACGGGCGAGCAGTACTTC,CASSLATGQGTGEQYF
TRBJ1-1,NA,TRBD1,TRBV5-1,TGCGCCAGCAGGCGACAGGGAAGCGGCCTCAACACTGAAGCTTTCTTT,CASRRQGSGLNTEAFF
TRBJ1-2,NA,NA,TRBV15,TGTGCCACCAGCAGAGATCTCGGGCAGGCGGGGTATGGCTACACCTTC,CATSRDLGQAGYGYTF
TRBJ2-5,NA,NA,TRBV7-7,TGTGCCAGCAGCTTAAATACTGGAACGGGATTTCTTCAAGAGACCCAGTACTTC,CASSLNTGTGFLQETQYF
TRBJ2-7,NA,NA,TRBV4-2,TGTGCCAGCAGCCAAGAAGGGACCACGGGTGCCTACGAGCAGTACTTC,CASSQEGTTGAYEQYF
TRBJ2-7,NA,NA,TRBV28,TGTGCCAGCAGTCCGGTTCGAGCCTTCTCCTACGAGCAGTACTTC,CASSPVRAFSYEQYF
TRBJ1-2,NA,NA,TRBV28,TGTGCCAGCAGTTTATCCCCAGGGAACTATGGCTACACCTTC,CASSLSPGNYGYTF
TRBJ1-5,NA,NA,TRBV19,TGTGCCAGTAGTATCCAAGTGGCCAGCAATCAGCCCCAGCATTTT,CASSIQVASNQPQHF
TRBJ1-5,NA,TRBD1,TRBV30,TGTGCCTGGAGTACACCATGGGACAGGGGGCGAGGTCAGCCCCAGCATTTT,CAWSTPWDRGRGQPQHF
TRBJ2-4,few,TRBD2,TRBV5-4,TGTGCCAGCAGCTTAGCGGGAAAAAACATTCAGTACTTC,CASSLAGKNIQYF
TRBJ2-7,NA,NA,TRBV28,TGTGCCAGCAGCGGACAGACCTACGAGCAGTACTTC,CASSGQTYEQYF
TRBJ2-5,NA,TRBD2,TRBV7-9,TGTGCCAGCAGCCCACTAGCGGGAGGGCCAGAGACCCAGTACTTC,CASSPLAGGPETQYF
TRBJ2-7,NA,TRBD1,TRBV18,TGTGCCAGCTATGACGACAGGGGATCCCACGAGCAGTACTTC,CASYDDRGSHEQYF
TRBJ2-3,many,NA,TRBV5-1,TGCGCCAGCCGGAGGGCGACAGATACGCAGTATTTT,CASRRATDTQYF
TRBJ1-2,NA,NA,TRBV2,TGTGCCAGCAGTGCATCTGGGGTAGTAAACTATGGCTACACCTTC,CASSASGVVNYGYTF
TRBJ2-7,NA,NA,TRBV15,TGTGCCACCAGCAGAGAGTGGACACCAACCTACGAGCAGTACTTC,CATSREWTPTYEQYF
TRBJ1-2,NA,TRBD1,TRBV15,TGTGCCACCAGCACCGGGACAGCCAGAATTTATGGCTACACCTTC,CATSTGTARIYGYTF
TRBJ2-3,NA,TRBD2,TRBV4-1,TGCGCCAGCAGCCAGGAACCTAGCGGGAGCACAGATACGCAGTATTTT,CASSQEPSGSTDTQYF
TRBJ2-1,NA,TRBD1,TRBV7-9,TGTGCCAGCAGCACGACAGGGGGATACAATGAGCAGTTCTTC,CASSTTGGYNEQFF
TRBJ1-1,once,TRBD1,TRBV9,TGTGCCAGCAGCGCTACAGGGGGAACTGAAGCTTTCTTT,CASSATGGTEAFF
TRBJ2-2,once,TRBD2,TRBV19,TGTGCCAGTAGCCCTAGCGGCGCGAACACCGGGGAGCTGTTTTTT,CASSPSGANTGELFF
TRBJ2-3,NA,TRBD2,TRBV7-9,TGTGCCAGCAGCTGGGGACTAGCGGAAAGCACAGATACGCAGTATTTT,CASSWGLAESTDTQYF
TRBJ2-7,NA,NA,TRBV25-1,TGTGCCAGCAGTGGCGGGCCCTCTACCAACTACGAGCAGTACTTC,CASSGGPSTNYEQYF
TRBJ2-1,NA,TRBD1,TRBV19,TGTGCCAGTAGTGTAGACAGGGGCGTTGAGCAGTTCTTC,CASSVDRGVEQFF
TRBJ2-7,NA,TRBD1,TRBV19,TGTGCCAGTAGTCTCCCGGGACAGGGCCGATACGAGCAGTACTTC,CASSLPGQGRYEQYF
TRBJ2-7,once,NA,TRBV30,TGTGCCTGGAGTCTTGGGACCTACGAGCAGTACTTC,CAWSLGTYEQYF
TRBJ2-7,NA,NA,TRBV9,TGTGCCAGCAGCGTAGCCGGTACGGCCTCCTACGAGCAGTACTTC,CASSVAGTASYEQYF
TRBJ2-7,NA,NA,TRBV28,TGTGCCAGCGGTTTAGGGGCCTCCTACGAGCAGTACTTC,CASGLGASYEQYF
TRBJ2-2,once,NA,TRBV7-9,TGTGCCAGCAGCCCTAGGACCGACGGGGAGCTGTTTTTT,CASSPRTDGELFF
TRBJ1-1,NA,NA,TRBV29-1,TGCAGCGTTTACGATAGGGTTGGAACTGAAGCTTTCTTT,CSVYDRVGTEAFF
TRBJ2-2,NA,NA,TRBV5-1,TGCGCCAGCAGCTACGCGGGACTCGCGAACACCGGGGAGCTGTTTTTT,CASSYAGLANTGELFF
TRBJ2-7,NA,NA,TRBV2,TGTGCCAGCAGTGAGTTCAGTCCCTACGAGCAGTACTTC,CASSEFSPYEQYF
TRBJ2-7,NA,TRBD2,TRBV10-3,TGTGCCATCGGGGCTCTAGCGGGAGATAGCGAGCAGTACTTC,CAIGALAGDSEQYF
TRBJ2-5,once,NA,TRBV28,TGTGCCAGCAGTCGCTCCGGCACCCAAGAGACCCAGTACTTC,CASSRSGTQETQYF
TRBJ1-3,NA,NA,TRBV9,TGTGCCAGCAGCGTAGGGACCACCGGAAACACCATATATTTT,CASSVGTTGNTIYF
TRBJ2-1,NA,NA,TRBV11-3,TGTGCCAGCAGCTTAGACGCTTACAATGAGCAGTTCTTC,CASSLDAYNEQFF
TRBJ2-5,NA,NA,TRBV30,TGTGCCTGGAGTGTACTGAAGGGCGGGGAGACCCAGTACTTC,CAWSVLKGGETQYF
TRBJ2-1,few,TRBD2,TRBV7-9,TGTGCCAGCAGCTTAGCATTAGCGGGTTCCTACAATGAGCAGTTCTTC,CASSLALAGSYNEQFF
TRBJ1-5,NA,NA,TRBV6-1,TGTGCCAGCAGTGAGGGGGGCGGCTATCAGCCCCAGCATTTT,CASSEGGGYQPQHF
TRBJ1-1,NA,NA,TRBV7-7,TGTGCTAGCAGCTTAGCCTTGAACACTGAAGCTTTCTTT,CASSLALNTEAFF
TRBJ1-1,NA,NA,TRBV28,TGTGCCAGCAGTTTAGCCGACAGGCTGAACACTGAAGCTTTCTTT,CASSLADRLNTEAFF
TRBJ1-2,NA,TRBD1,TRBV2,TGTGCCAGCAGTGACCAGGGGGCTGGCTACACCTTC,CASSDQGAGYTF
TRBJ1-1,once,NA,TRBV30,TGTGCCTGGACGGATGACACGCTTGTCACTGAAGCTTTCTTT,CAWTDDTLVTEAFF
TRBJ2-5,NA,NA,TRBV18,TGTGCCAGCTCACCACCGTCAGGGAGGGAGACCCAGTACTTC,CASSPPSGRETQYF
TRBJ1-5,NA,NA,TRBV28,TGTGCCAGCAGTCCTCCGCGGAGGCGGAACACCCATCAGCCCCAGCATTTT,CASSPPRRRNTHQPQHF
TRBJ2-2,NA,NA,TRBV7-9,TGTGCCAGCAGCTTAGTCAAGAACACCGGGGAGCTGTTTTTT,CASSLVKNTGELFF